A selection of T cell receptor beta chains follows, all from one sample in a study of blood T cell repertoires in COVID-19. Produced via immunoSEQ multiplex PCR; TCRdb's table is partial and in-frame only. The data hold about 49,000 clones, with more than 85% observed a single time. Input material: peripheral blood. These receptors were obtained from a man aged 40-50 years with active COVID-19. Both conserved end residues are part of each CDR3. D genes are given only for firm matches. Some rows mark clone size as missing; the rest say once, few, many or name a class of expanded clone.

TRBV27	TRBJ1-6	.	TRBD1	CASSPGQGLMPLHF	TGTGCCAGCAGTCCGGGACAGGGCTTGATGCCCCTCCACTTT
TRBV4-1	TRBJ2-1	once	TRBD2	CASSQADLAGGNEQFF	TGCGCCAGCAGCCAAGCTGACCTAGCGGGGGGAAATGAGCAGTTCTTC
TRBV9	TRBJ2-5	.	TRBD2	CASSVGVAGVRETQYF	TGTGCCAGCAGCGTAGGGGTAGCGGGGGTAAGAGAGACCCAGTACTTC
TRBV27	TRBJ1-1	.	.	CASSHGGAATEAFF	TGTGCCAGCAGTCATGGGGGGGCTGCGACTGAAGCTTTCTTT
TRBV6-5	TRBJ2-7	once	.	CAVTDRIYEQYF	TGTGCCGTAACAGACAGGATCTACGAGCAGTACTTC
TRBV9	TRBJ1-1	.	.	CASSATFSVTEATEAFF	TGTGCCAGCAGCGCGACCTTCTCCGTAACCGAGGCCACTGAAGCTTTCTTT
TRBV15	TRBJ2-3	.	.	CATSRDYDTDTQYF	TGTGCCACCAGCAGAGACTACGACACAGATACGCAGTATTTT
TRBV2	TRBJ2-3	once	.	CASSAAQGHSTDTQYF	TGTGCCAGCAGCGCTGCACAGGGACATAGCACAGATACGCAGTATTTT
TRBV19	TRBJ1-1	.	TRBD1	CASSADRGMAEAFF	TGTGCCAGTAGTGCGGACAGGGGAATGGCTGAAGCTTTCTTT
TRBV5-8	TRBJ1-2	.	.	CASSLRGWGNYGYTF	TGTGCCAGCAGCTTGCGCGGATGGGGCAACTATGGCTACACCTTC
TRBV3-1/TRBV3-2	TRBJ2-7	few	TRBD2	CASSQGLAGDEQYF	TGTGCCAGCAGCCAGGGGCTAGCGGGAGACGAGCAGTACTTC
TRBV6-5	TRBJ2-1	.	TRBD1	CASSRGQYNEQFF	TGTGCCAGCAGTCGGGGACAGTACAATGAGCAGTTCTTC
TRBV5-1	TRBJ2-3	.	.	CASSLAFGTQYF	TGCGCCAGCAGCTTGGCTTTCGGTACGCAGTATTTT
TRBV9	TRBJ1-1	.	.	CASSPGQSLTEAFF	TGTGCCAGCAGCCCTGGACAGTCGCTCACTGAAGCTTTCTTT
TRBV19	TRBJ2-3	.	TRBD2	CASSAQASSGSADTQYF	TGTGCCAGTAGCGCCCAGGCGAGTAGCGGGAGTGCAGATACGCAGTATTTT
TRBV19	TRBJ1-1	few	TRBD1	CATQGESTEAFF	TGTGCCACCCAGGGGGAGAGCACTGAAGCTTTCTTT
TRBV28	TRBJ2-7	.	TRBD1	CASSLSYRDRGLYEQYF	TGTGCCAGCAGTTTATCATACCGGGACAGGGGACTCTACGAGCAGTACTTC
TRBV24-1	TRBJ2-2	.	TRBD1	CATSVSQGGLYTGELFF	TGTGCCACCAGTGTCTCACAGGGGGGACTGTACACCGGGGAGCTGTTTTTT
TRBV15	TRBJ2-3	.	TRBD2	CATSPEAGAGADTQYF	TGTGCCACCAGCCCTGAGGCGGGAGCGGGGGCAGATACGCAGTATTTT
TRBV19	TRBJ2-3	.	.	CASSIGTRGGTDTQYF	TGTGCCAGTAGTATAGGCACCAGGGGTGGGACAGATACGCAGTATTTT
TRBV2	TRBJ2-3	.	.	CASRARGTVLTDTQYF	TGTGCCAGCAGGGCCCGCGGGACAGTCCTCACAGATACGCAGTATTTT
TRBV11-3	TRBJ2-3	.	TRBD2	CASSLLAGGDGTQYF	TGTGCCAGCAGCTTACTAGCGGGAGGGGATGGTACGCAGTATTTT
TRBV30	TRBJ2-5	.	.	CAWSVPGGTAQYF	TGTGCCTGGAGTGTACCGGGGGGCACGGCCCAGTACTTC
TRBV6-5	TRBJ1-1	.	.	CASSYTSRGTEAFF	TGTGCCAGCAGTTACACCTCCCGGGGGACTGAAGCTTTCTTT
TRBV5-3	TRBJ1-5	once	.	CARSRGGARQPQHF	TGTGCCAGAAGCCGAGGGGGGGCGAGGCAGCCCCAGCATTTT
TRBV5-1	TRBJ2-3	once	TRBD1	CASRQGGTDTQYF	TGCGCCAGCAGACAGGGGGGCACAGATACGCAGTATTTT
TRBV5-4	TRBJ2-7	.	.	CASSLISGYEQYF	TGTGCCAGCAGCTTGATTTCAGGTTACGAGCAGTACTTC
TRBV5-8	TRBJ2-3	.	TRBD2	CASSQPPGLADSDTQYF	TGTGCCAGCAGCCAGCCACCGGGACTAGCGGATTCAGATACGCAGTATTTT
TRBV30	TRBJ1-5	.	.	CAWSPQHF	TGTGCCTGGAGTCCTCAGCATTTT
TRBV4-1	TRBJ2-2	.	.	CASRESGSNTGELFF	TGCGCCAGCAGAGAGAGCGGGTCGAACACCGGGGAGCTGTTTTTT
TRBV6-1	TRBJ2-2	.	.	CASSERPHFTGELFF	TGTGCCAGCAGTGAGAGGCCGCACTTCACCGGGGAGCTGTTTTTT
TRBV9	TRBJ2-5	once	TRBD1	CASSLRDSPIGTQYF	TGTGCCAGCAGCCTACGGGACAGCCCGATTGGGACCCAGTACTTC
TRBV28	TRBJ2-7	.	.	CASSRDSFNYEQYF	TGTGCCAGCAGCCGTGACAGTTTCAACTACGAGCAGTACTTC
TRBV27	TRBJ2-1	.	.	CASNLGAGAYNEQFF	TGTGCCAGCAATCTCGGAGCTGGAGCCTACAATGAGCAGTTCTTC
TRBV9	TRBJ2-5	.	TRBD2	CASSVAGVETQYF	TGTGCCAGCAGCGTCGCGGGAGTGGAGACCCAGTACTTC
TRBV4-1	TRBJ1-5	.	.	CASSQDLTFWAPKDQPQHF	TGCGCCAGCAGCCAAGACCTAACATTTTGGGCCCCGAAGGATCAGCCCCAGCATTTT
TRBV28	TRBJ1-1	.	.	CASNTANTEAFF	TGTGCCAGCAATACAGCGAACACTGAAGCTTTCTTT
TRBV7-9	TRBJ2-1	.	TRBD2	CASSLFRTSGTDEQFF	TGTGCCAGCAGCCTTTTCCGGACTAGCGGGACAGATGAGCAGTTCTTC
TRBV6-5	TRBJ1-5	.	TRBD1	CASSYRQGGQPQHF	TGTGCCAGCAGTTATCGACAGGGTGGACAGCCCCAGCATTTT
TRBV30	TRBJ1-3	.	.	CAWTLDPGNTIYF	TGTGCCTGGACCCTAGATCCGGGAAACACCATATATTTT
TRBV10-2	TRBJ2-6	.	.	CASSDMGGGANVLTF	TGCGCCAGCAGTGATATGGGAGGTGGGGCCAACGTCCTGACTTTC
TRBV20-1	TRBJ2-1	.	.	CSASHWRHYNEQFF	TGCAGTGCTAGTCACTGGCGGCACTACAATGAGCAGTTCTTC
TRBV3-1/TRBV3-2	TRBJ2-2	once	.	CASSATANTGELFF	TGTGCCAGCAGCGCGACAGCGAACACCGGGGAGCTGTTTTTT
TRBV2	TRBJ1-2	.	.	CASSEVIDSYGYTF	TGTGCCAGCAGTGAAGTAATCGACAGCTATGGCTACACCTTC
TRBV4-1	TRBJ2-7	.	TRBD2	CASSQDPSGGSYEQYF	TGCGCCAGCAGCCAAGATCCCAGCGGGGGGTCTTACGAGCAGTACTTC
TRBV30	TRBJ1-4	once	TRBD1	CAWRARDRANEKLFF	TGTGCCTGGAGGGCCCGGGACAGGGCTAATGAAAAACTGTTTTTT
TRBV7-6	TRBJ1-3	.	TRBD1	CASSLRDRDFSGNTIYF	TGTGCCAGCAGCTTACGGGACAGGGATTTCTCTGGAAACACCATATATTTT
TRBV14	TRBJ2-3	.	TRBD1	CASSLIYTHRGFTDTQYF	TGTGCCAGCAGCCTTATTTATACGCACAGGGGATTCACAGATACGCAGTATTTT
TRBV5-1	TRBJ2-5	.	TRBD1	CASSSYGTDIGETQYF	TGCGCCAGCAGCTCCTACGGGACAGATATAGGGGAGACCCAGTACTTC
TRBV7-9	TRBJ1-1	.	TRBD1	CASGTGNTEAFF	TGTGCCAGCGGGACAGGGAACACTGAAGCTTTCTTT
TRBV28	TRBJ2-3	once	.	CASSSGSTDTQYF	TGTGCCAGCAGTAGCGGGAGCACAGATACGCAGTATTTT
TRBV5-1	TRBJ2-7	once	.	CASSFSGNYEQYF	TGCGCCAGCAGCTTCTCAGGGAACTACGAGCAGTACTTC
TRBV21-1	TRBJ2-2	.	.	CASIANGTHSPGELFF	TGTGCCAGCATCGCCAACGGGACTCATTCCCCCGGGGAGCTGTTTTTT
TRBV14	TRBJ2-5	.	.	CASSQESWAANSWETQYF	TGTGCCAGCAGCCAAGAATCTTGGGCCGCTAACTCGTGGGAGACCCAGTACTTC
TRBV5-1	TRBJ2-5	once	TRBD2	CASSLRGTSGGGETQYF	TGCGCCAGCAGCTTAAGAGGGACTAGCGGTGGGGGAGAGACCCAGTACTTC